The 5 T cell receptor beta chains below were found in one sample sequenced in a study of molecular identifiers for immune sequencing clone quantification. TCRdb recomputed calls from the PCR reads with MiXCR, one row per CDR3 protein. The data hold some 41,000 distinct CDR3 sequences, with approximately 24% observed a single time. Sequenced material: naive CD8+ T cells from blood, with Jurkat cell RNA spiked in. Stated subset: FACS-sorted CD8+CD4-CCR7+CD45RA+ naive T cells. The receptors were sampled from a human donor in good health. Some libraries in this study had Jurkat cell RNA spiked in.

This clonotype has just a few counts. This rearrangement joins TRBV7-6 to TRBJ1-2; 8 bases line up with TRBD1. Trimming took 5 bases from V and 3 from J; bases not matched to a gene: 8. This CDR3 comprises 15 residues. Germline CDR1 is SGHVS and CDR2 is FNYEAQ. In DNA, the CDR3 is TGTGCCAGCAGCGCTCAGGACAGGGTTCACTATGGCTACACCTTC. It encodes CASSAQDRVHYGYTF.

Concerning this clonotype: A much larger clone is a single base away; this may be a read error. The chain couples TRBV27 to TRBJ2-5; no definite D call. The germline V and J ends were trimmed by 5 bases and 5 bases, with 12 bases remaining between them. The CDR3 has 13 residues. Germline CDR1 is MNHEY and CDR2 is SMNVEV (reference sequence). Written as DNA, the CDR3 is TGTGCCAGCAGTACTCGTCGCCATGAGACCCAGTACTTC. Amino acid sequence: CASSTRRHETQYF.

This clonotype was picked up a small number of times. The rearrangement uses TRBV15 and TRBJ2-3, with 7 bases matching TRBD2. Germline trimming cut 0 bases from V and 5 bases from J; bases unmatched to any gene: 2. The CDR3 is made up of 14 amino acids. Germline V lookup: CDR1 LNHNV, CDR2 YYDKDF (reference sequence). The CDR3 bases are TGTGCCACCAGCAGAGAACGGGGGGTAGATACGCAGTATTTT. Encoded protein: CATSRERGVDTQYF. The full variable domain, completed using reference TRBV15 and TRBJ2-3, is DAMVIQNPRYQVTQFGKPVTLSCSQTLNHNVMYWYQQKSSQAPKLLFHYYDKDFNNEADTPDNFQSRRPNTSFCFLDIRSPGLGDTAMYLCATSRERGVDTQYFGPGTRLTVL.

Concerning this clonotype itself: This sequence may be a read error, since a much larger clone differs from it by one base. The chain uses TRBV25-1 and TRBJ2-2; the D is unclear. CDR1 MGHDK and CDR2 SYGVNS come from the germline V gene. Deletions cut 4 bases from V and 9 bases from J, with 15 bases between. The CDR3 covers 14 residues. CDR3 region: CASSATSITRELFF. In DNA, the CDR3 is TGTGCCAGCAGTGCAACCAGTATAACCAGGGAGCTGTTTTTT. Full variable domain (remainder filled in from reference TRBV25-1 and TRBJ2-2): EADIYQTPRYLVIGTGKKITLECSQTMGHDKMYWYQQDPGMELHLIHYSYGVNSTEKGDLSSESTVSRIRTEHFPLTLESARPSHTSQYLCASSATSITRELFFGEGSRLTVL.

As concerns this clonotype: Since a much larger clone is just one base distant, this may be a read error. The chain has TRBV23-1 and TRBJ2-1; TRBD1 matches 9 bases. TRBV23-1 is an ORF; its function is uncertain. With V trimmed by 6 bases and J by 8 bases, 14 bases remained unmatched. CDR3 length: 16 residues. Here the CDR3 reads CASRDDGTGSGHEQFF. In nucleotides, the CDR3 is TGCGCCAGCAGGGATGACGGGACAGGGTCCGGCCATGAGCAGTTCTTC.